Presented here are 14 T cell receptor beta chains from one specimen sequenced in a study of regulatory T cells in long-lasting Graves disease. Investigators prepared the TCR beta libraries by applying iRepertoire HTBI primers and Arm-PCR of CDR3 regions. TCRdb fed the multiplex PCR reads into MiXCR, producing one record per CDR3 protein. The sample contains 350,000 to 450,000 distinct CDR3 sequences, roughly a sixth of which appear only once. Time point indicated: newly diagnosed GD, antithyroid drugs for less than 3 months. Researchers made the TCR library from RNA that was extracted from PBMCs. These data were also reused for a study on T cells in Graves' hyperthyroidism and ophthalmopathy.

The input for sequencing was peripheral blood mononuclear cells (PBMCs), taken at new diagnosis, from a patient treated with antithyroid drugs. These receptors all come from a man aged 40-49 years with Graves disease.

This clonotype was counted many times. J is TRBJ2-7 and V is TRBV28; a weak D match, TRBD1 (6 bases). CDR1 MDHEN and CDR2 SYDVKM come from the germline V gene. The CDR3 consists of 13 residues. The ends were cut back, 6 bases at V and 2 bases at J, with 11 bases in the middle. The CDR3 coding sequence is TGTGCCAGCAGGGTGACAGGCCCCTACGAGCAGTACTTC. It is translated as CASRVTGPYEQYF.

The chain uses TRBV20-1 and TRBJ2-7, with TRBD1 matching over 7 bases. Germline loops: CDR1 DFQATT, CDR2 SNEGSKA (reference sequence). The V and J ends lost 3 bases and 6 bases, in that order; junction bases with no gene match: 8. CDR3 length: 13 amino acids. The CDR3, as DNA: TGCAGTGCTAGCGATACAGGGGTCGGCGAGCAGTACTTC. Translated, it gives CSASDTGVGEQYF.

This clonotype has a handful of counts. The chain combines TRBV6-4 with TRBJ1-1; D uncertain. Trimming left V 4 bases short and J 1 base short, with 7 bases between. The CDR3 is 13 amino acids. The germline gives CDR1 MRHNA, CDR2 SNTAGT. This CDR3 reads CASSASRNTEAFF. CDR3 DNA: TGTGCCAGCAGTGCCTCGAGGAACACTGAAGCTTTCTTT.

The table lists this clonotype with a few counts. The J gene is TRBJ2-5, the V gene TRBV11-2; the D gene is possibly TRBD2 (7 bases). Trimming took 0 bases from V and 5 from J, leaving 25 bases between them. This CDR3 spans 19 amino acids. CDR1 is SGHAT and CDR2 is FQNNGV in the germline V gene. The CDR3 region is CASSLEIGLRGAGRETQYF. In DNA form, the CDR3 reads TGTGCCAGCAGCTTAGAAATAGGACTCCGGGGGGCCGGGAGGGAGACCCAGTACTTC.

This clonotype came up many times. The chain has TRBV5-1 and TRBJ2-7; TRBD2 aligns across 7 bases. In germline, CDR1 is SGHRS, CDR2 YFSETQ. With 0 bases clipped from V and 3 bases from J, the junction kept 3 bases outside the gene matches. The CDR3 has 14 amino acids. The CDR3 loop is CASSLGGEGYEQYF. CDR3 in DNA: TGCGCCAGCAGCTTGGGAGGGGAGGGCTACGAGCAGTACTTC. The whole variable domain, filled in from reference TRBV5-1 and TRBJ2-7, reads KAGVTQTPRYLIKTRGQQVTLSCSPISGHRSVSWYQQTPGQGLQFLFEYFSETQRNKGNFPGRFSGRQFSNSRSEMNVSTLELGDSALYLCASSLGGEGYEQYFGPGTRLTVT.

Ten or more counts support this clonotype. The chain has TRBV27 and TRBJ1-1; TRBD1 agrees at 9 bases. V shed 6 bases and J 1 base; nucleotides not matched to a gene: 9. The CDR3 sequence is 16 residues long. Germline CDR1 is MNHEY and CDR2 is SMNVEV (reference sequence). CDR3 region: CASRTDRGRGNTEAFF. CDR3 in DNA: TGTGCCAGCAGAACCGACAGGGGGAGGGGGAACACTGAAGCTTTCTTT.

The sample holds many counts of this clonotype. CDR3 residues: CASSPWTSGRNTGELFF. DNA for the CDR3: TGTGCCAGCAGCCCCTGGACTAGCGGGAGGAACACCGGGGAGCTGTTTTTT. The chain combines TRBV11-2 with TRBJ2-2; 13 bases map to TRBD2. The germline V gene has CDR1 SGHAT and CDR2 FQNNGV. J was trimmed by 1 base and V by 5 bases; bases with no gene match: 4. CDR3 size: 17 residues.

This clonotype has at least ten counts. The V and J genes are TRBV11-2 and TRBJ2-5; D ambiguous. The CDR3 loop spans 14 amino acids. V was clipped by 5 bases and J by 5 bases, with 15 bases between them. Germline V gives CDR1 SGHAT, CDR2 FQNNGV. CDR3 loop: CASSPSGGWETQYF. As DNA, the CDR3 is TGTGCCAGCAGCCCCTCGGGCGGTTGGGAGACCCAGTACTTC.

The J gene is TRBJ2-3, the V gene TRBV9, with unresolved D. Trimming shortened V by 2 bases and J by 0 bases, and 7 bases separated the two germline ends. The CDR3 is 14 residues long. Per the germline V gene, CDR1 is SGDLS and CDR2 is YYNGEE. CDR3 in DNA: TGTGCCAGCAGCGTGGACGTCAGCACAGATACGCAGTATTTT. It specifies CASSVDVSTDTQYF.

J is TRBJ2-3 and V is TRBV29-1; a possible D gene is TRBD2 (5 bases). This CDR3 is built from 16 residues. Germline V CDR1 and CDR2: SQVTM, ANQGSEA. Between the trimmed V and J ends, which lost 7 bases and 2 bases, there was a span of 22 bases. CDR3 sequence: CSASGGGVSYTDTQYF. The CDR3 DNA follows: TGCAGCGCCAGCGGAGGTGGGGTCTCCTACACAGATACGCAGTATTTT.

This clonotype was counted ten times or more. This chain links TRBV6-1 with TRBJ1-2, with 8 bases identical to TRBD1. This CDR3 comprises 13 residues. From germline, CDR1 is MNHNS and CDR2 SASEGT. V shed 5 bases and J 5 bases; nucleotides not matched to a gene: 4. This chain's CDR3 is CASSTRTGYGYTF. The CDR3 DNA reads TGTGCCAGCAGTACCCGGACAGGGTATGGCTACACCTTC.

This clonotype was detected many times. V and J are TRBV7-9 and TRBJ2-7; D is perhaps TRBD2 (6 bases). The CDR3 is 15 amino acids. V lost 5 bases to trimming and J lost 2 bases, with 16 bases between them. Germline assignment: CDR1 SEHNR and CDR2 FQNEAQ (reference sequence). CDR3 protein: CASSRGIADPYEQYF. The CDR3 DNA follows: TGTGCCAGCAGCCGGGGTATAGCGGACCCCTACGAGCAGTACTTC.

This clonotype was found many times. The CDR3 sequence: CASSPRAGGETQYF. The CDR3 nucleotides are TGTGCCAGCAGCCCCCGCGCGGGCGGAGAGACCCAGTACTTC. The chain recombines TRBV3-1 with TRBJ2-5; possibly TRBD2 for D (5 bases). V lost 4 bases to trimming and J lost 4 bases, with 13 bases between them. This CDR3 is built from 14 residues. The germline gives CDR1 LGHDT, CDR2 YNNKEL (reference sequence).

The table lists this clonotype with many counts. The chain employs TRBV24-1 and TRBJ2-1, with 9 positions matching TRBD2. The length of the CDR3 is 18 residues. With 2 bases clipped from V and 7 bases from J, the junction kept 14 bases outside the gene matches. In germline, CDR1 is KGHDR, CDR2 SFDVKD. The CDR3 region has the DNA TGTGCCACCAGTGATTCCATTCTAGCGGGGACAATGAGGAATGAGCAGTTCTTC. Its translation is CATSDSILAGTMRNEQFF.